The following is a TCR beta chain sequence with its context. TCRdb keeps only in-frame clones here, not all; method: immunoSEQ multiplex PCR. The table lists approximately 140,000 clones, around 91% of them singletons. Trimming shortened V by 3 bases and J by 6 bases, and 14 bases separated the two germline ends. CDR3 length: 15 residues. Germline CDR1 reads LNHDA; CDR2 reads SQIVND (reference sequence). This record comes from a study of blood T cell repertoires in COVID-19. The TCR comes from a man aged 18-30 years with COVID-19, enrolled during active disease. Sequences were obtained from peripheral blood. The rearrangement uses TRBV19 and TRBJ2-2; D gene ambiguous. The CDR3 bases are TGTGCCAGTAGTATCCCCAGCCCGGAGCCCGGGGAGCTGTTTTTT. As protein: CASSIPSPEPGELFF. Looking up the rest from reference TRBV19 and TRBJ2-2 gives the full variable domain: DGGITQSPKYLFRKEGQNVTLSCEQNLNHDAMYWYRQDPGQGLRLIYYSQIVNDFQKGDIAEGYSVSREKKESFPLTVTSAQKNPTAFYLCASSIPSPEPGELFFGEGSRLTVL.